The source of this T cell receptor beta chain is a study of T cell responses to AZD1222 COVID-19 vaccine. V lost 6 bases to trimming and J lost 6 bases, with 19 bases between them. Germline-derived CDR1 and CDR2 are SEHNR and FQNEAQ (reference sequence). This CDR3 region has 15 residues. The protocol was immunoSEQ multiplex PCR, while the TCRdb copy is restricted to in-frame clones and leaves out a portion. Among roughly 93,000 clones listed, 80% to 90% were seen once. The chain uses TRBV7-9 and TRBJ2-3, with D possibly being TRBD1 or TRBD2 (7 bases each). The origin of this receptor is an adult in good health. Specimen: peripheral blood, collected on day 0 of AZD1222 vaccination. CDR3 amino acids: CASSGGGEGADTQYF. The CDR3 DNA reads TGTGCCAGCAGTGGCGGGGGCGAGGGGGCGGATACGCAGTATTTT.